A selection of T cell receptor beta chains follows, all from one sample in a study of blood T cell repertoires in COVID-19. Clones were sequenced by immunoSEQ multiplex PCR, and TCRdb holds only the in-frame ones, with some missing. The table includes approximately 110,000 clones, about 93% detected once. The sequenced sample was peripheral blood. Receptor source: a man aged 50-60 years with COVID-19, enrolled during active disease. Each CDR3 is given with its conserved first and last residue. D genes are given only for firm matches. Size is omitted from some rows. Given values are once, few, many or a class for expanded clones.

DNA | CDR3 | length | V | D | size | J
TGTGCCAGCAGCCCTCTGAGCGGGGGAAACTATGGCTACACCTTC | CASSPLSGGNYGYTF | 15 | TRBV9 | - | - | TRBJ1-2
TGTGCCAGCAGTCCAGGGGGAATGAGGACTGAAGCTTTCTTT | CASSPGGMRTEAFF | 14 | TRBV5-4 | TRBD1 | - | TRBJ1-1
TGTGCCAGCAGCTTAGCGAGGGAGGGCTACACCTTC | CASSLAREGYTF | 12 | TRBV7-9 | - | - | TRBJ1-2
TGTGCCAGCAGTCAAGGACAGGGGGCGACCAAAAACATTCAGTACTTC | CASSQGQGATKNIQYF | 16 | TRBV13 | TRBD1 | - | TRBJ2-4
TGTGCCAGCAATGGGCAGTTTGTAGATACGCAGTATTTT | CASNGQFVDTQYF | 13 | TRBV6-5 | - | - | TRBJ2-3
TGTGCCAGCAGTTACGGGGCAGAAATTAAGCACCAGCCCCAGCATTTT | CASSYGAEIKHQPQHF | 16 | TRBV6-6 | - | - | TRBJ1-5
TGTGCCAGCGAGAGACAGGGAGGCTATGGCTACACCTTC | CASERQGGYGYTF | 13 | TRBV2 | TRBD1 | - | TRBJ1-2
TGTGCCTTAAGAAGACGAGGGTACGAGCAGTACTTC | CALRRRGYEQYF | 12 | TRBV30 | - | - | TRBJ2-7
TGTGCCAGCAGTGACCGCGCGGGGGTCAACACTGAAGCTTTCTTT | CASSDRAGVNTEAFF | 15 | TRBV2 | - | - | TRBJ1-1
TGCGCCAGCAGCCAAGGAAAGGGACAGGGGGTTCGAGAGACCCAGTACTTC | CASSQGKGQGVRETQYF | 17 | TRBV4-1 | TRBD1 | - | TRBJ2-5
TGCGCCAGCAGCCAAGATGTAGGGGAAGGTAATGAGCAGTTCTTC | CASSQDVGEGNEQFF | 15 | TRBV4-1 | - | - | TRBJ2-1
TGTGCCAGCAGCTCGAGGACAGGGGGAAACACTGAAGCTTTCTTT | CASSSRTGGNTEAFF | 15 | TRBV7-8 | TRBD1 | - | TRBJ1-1
TGTGCCAGCAGAGCGACAGGGACCGGCCAGCCCCAGCATTTT | CASRATGTGQPQHF | 14 | TRBV2 | TRBD1 | - | TRBJ1-5
TGTGCCAGCAGCCAAGATCCCCCAGGACAGCATGCTAATAGCAATCAGCCCCAGCATTTT | CASSQDPPGQHANSNQPQHF | 20 | TRBV3-1/TRBV3-2 | - | - | TRBJ1-5
TGTGCCAGCAGTGACTCTTTCAGCTCCTACAATGAGCAGTTCTTC | CASSDSFSSYNEQFF | 15 | TRBV6-4 | - | - | TRBJ2-1
TGTGCCAGCAGCTCTACAGGAGATACGCAGTATTTT | CASSSTGDTQYF | 12 | TRBV7-3 | - | - | TRBJ2-3
TGTGCCAGCAGCTTGGAAATCGGGAGGAGCAATGAGCAGTTCTTC | CASSLEIGRSNEQFF | 15 | TRBV5-4 | TRBD2 | - | TRBJ2-1
TGTGCCAGCAGCTTCGACAGGACTGGCTACACCTTC | CASSFDRTGYTF | 12 | TRBV5-5 | - | once | TRBJ1-2
TGTGCCAGCAGATCAACAGGGGCTTACACTGAAGCTTTCTTT | CASRSTGAYTEAFF | 14 | TRBV14 | TRBD1 | - | TRBJ1-1
TGCGCCAGCAGCTTGGTAGAACTAGCGGGAGTGGAGACCCAGTACTTC | CASSLVELAGVETQYF | 16 | TRBV5-1 | TRBD2 | - | TRBJ2-5
TGTGCCAGCAGCACACGGACAGGGATGGATGAGCAGTTCTTC | CASSTRTGMDEQFF | 14 | TRBV9 | TRBD1 | - | TRBJ2-1
TGTGCCAGCTCACCACCGGGTAGCAGAGACACCGGGGAGCTGTTTTTT | CASSPPGSRDTGELFF | 16 | TRBV18 | - | - | TRBJ2-2